This T cell receptor beta chain was sequenced in a study of cytomegalovirus exposure and HLA in healthy donors. On this clone itself: Its antigen is unknown.

Whole-study findings and limits: TCR beta V- and J-gene trimming was later associated with a missense DCLRE1C variant.

Germline loops: CDR1 GTSNPN, CDR2 SVGIG (reference sequence). V was pared by 0 bases and J by 4 bases, with 12 bases between. The CDR3 totals 14 residues. This PCR relied on a set of 60 Vbeta primers and 13 Jbeta primers. Sequenced by immunoSEQ multiplex PCR; TCRdb stores in-frame clones only, minus some. The data show about 70,000 clones, roughly 89% seen once. The chain employs TRBV30 and TRBJ2-5, with a weak D call TRBD2 (6 bases). This TCR derives from a woman aged 30 to 39 in good health and CMV-seronegative. The specimen was PBMCs. The CDR3 coding sequence is TGTGCCTGGAGTGTACGGGGGATCGGAGAGACCCAGTACTTC. This gives the protein CAWSVRGIGETQYF. Drawing the rest from reference TRBV30 and TRBJ2-5, the complete variable domain is SQTIHQWPATLVQPVGSPLSLECTVEGTSNPNLYWYRQAAGRGLQLLFYSVGIGQISSEVPQNLSASRPQDRQFILSSKKLLLSDSGFYLCAWSVRGIGETQYFGPGTRLLVL.